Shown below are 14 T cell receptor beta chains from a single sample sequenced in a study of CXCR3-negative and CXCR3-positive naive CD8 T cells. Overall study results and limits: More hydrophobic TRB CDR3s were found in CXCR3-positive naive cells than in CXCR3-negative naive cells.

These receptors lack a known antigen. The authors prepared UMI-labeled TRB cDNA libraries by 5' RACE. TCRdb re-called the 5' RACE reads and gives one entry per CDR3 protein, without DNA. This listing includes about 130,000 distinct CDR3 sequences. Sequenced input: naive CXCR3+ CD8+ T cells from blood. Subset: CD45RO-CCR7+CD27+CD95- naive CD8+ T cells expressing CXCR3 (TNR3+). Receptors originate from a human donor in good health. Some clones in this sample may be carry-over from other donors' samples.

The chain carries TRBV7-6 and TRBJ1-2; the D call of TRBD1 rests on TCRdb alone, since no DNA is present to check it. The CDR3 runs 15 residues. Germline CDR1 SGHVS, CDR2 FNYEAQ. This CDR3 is CASSLEAEGAYGYTF.

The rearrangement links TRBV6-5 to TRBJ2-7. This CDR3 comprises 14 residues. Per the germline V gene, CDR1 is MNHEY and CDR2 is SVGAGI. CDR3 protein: CASSYGESPYEQYF.

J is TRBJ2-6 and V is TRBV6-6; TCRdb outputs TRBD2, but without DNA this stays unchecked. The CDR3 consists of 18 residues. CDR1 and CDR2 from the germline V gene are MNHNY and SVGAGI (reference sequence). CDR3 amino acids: CASSYAPRLAPGANVLTF.

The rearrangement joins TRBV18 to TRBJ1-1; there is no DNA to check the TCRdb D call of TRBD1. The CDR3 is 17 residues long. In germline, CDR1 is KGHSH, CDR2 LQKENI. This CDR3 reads CASSESGQFSMHTEAFF.

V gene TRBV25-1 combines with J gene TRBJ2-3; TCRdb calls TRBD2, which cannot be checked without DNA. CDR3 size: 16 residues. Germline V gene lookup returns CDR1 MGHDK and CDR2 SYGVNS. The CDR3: CASSESTSAFTDTQYF.

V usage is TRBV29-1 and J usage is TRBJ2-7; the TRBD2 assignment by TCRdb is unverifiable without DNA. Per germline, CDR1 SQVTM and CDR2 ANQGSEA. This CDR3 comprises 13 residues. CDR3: CSVVAGNTYEQYF.

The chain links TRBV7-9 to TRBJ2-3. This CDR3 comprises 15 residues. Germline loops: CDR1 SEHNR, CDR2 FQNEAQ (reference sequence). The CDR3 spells CASSRPVGLTDTQYF.

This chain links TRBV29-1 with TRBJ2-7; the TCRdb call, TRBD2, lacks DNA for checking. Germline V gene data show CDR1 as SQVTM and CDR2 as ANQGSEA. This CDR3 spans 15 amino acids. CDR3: CSVAGTSGSGYEQYF.

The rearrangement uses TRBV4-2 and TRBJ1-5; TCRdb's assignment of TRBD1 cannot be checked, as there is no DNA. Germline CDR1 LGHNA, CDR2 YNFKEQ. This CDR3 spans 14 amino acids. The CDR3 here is CASSEGQGVQPQHF.

The CDR3 reads CASSSGPRDRYEQYF. The chain uses TRBV28 and TRBJ2-7; lacking DNA, the TRBD2 call made by TCRdb goes unchecked. The CDR3 is 15 residues long. The germline CDR1 and CDR2 sequences are MDHEN and SYDVKM.

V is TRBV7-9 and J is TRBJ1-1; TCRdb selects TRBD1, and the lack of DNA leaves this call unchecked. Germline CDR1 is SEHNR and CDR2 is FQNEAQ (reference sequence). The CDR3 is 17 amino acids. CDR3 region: CASSLYSGGWGNTEAFF.

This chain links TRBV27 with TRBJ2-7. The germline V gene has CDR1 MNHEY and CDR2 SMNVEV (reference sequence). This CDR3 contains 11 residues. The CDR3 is CASGNSYEQYF.

The CDR3 reads CASSLAGHYNEQFF. The chain combines TRBV12-3 or TRBV12-4 with TRBJ2-1; as DNA is missing, the TRBD1 call by TCRdb cannot be tested. The CDR3 loop spans 14 amino acids.

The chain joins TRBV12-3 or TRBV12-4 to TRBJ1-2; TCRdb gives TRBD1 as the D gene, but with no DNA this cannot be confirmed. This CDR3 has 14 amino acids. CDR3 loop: CASSPPLTGGGYTF.